These 22 T cell receptor beta chains share one sample of origin, sequenced in a study of T cell responses to AZD1222 COVID-19 vaccine. Assay used: immunoSEQ multiplex PCR; TCRdb lists only in-frame clones, some missing. The table has roughly 150,000 clones, over 75% seen once. The sequences come from peripheral blood, collected on day 0 of AZD1222 vaccination. The receptors here all came from an adult in good health.

This chain connects TRBV11-2 to TRBJ2-3, with D perhaps matching TRBD2 (5 bases). V lost 5 bases and J lost 4, with 16 bases in between. CDR1 is SGHAT and CDR2 is FQNNGV in the germline V gene. This CDR3 contains 15 residues. The CDR3 protein is CASSGRGDYPDTQYF. CDR3 nucleotides: TGTGCCAGCAGCGGGAGAGGCGACTACCCAGATACGCAGTATTTT.

This clone was seen just once. The chain uses TRBV6-4 and TRBJ1-6, with a weak D call TRBD1 (5 bases). V was clipped by 10 bases and J by 5 bases, with 15 bases between them. From germline, CDR1 is MRHNA and CDR2 SNTAGT. The CDR3 is 14 residues long. The CDR3 region is CATPTAPHNSPLHF. CDR3 DNA sequence: TGTGCCACCCCGACAGCGCCACATAATTCACCCCTCCACTTT.

This chain connects TRBV3-1 (or the pseudogene TRBV3-2) to TRBJ1-4, with D tentatively TRBD1 (5 bases). Germline V CDR1 and CDR2: LGHDT, YNNKEL (reference sequence). V was trimmed by 0 bases and J by 9 bases, leaving 14 bases between them. This CDR3 is 15 amino acids long. For the CDR3, the DNA is TGTGCCAGCAGCCAAGATCTTGGGGCAGGTCAAAAACTGTTTTTT. Translated, it gives CASSQDLGAGQKLFF.

The CDR3 DNA reads TGTGCCAGCAGCCTCCTCGGTCTAAGTGGTTGGGAAGGCGCTGCAACTAATGAAAAACTGTTTTTT. It is translated as CASSLLGLSGWEGAATNEKLFF. The V gene is TRBV27, the J gene TRBJ1-4; D not resolved. V was trimmed by 6 bases and J by 0 bases, leaving 32 bases between them. This CDR3 spans 22 amino acids. CDR1 is MNHEY and CDR2 is SMNVEV in the germline V gene (reference sequence).

The V and J genes are TRBV7-9 and TRBJ1-2, with D unclear. V was shortened by 5 bases and J by 7 bases, with 14 bases between the two germline ends. Germline V gene data show CDR1 as SEHNR and CDR2 as FQNEAQ (reference sequence). The CDR3 runs to 13 residues. The CDR3 DNA reads TGTGCCAGCAGCCTTTCCCCTTCAGGTGGCTACACCTTC. Protein sequence: CASSLSPSGGYTF.

In this sample, this clone turned up a few times. J is TRBJ1-5 and V is TRBV19; a possible D gene is TRBD1 (5 bases). Germline V gene sequence: CDR1 LNHDA, CDR2 SQIVND (reference sequence). Trimming shortened V by 1 base and J by 2 bases, and 12 bases separated the two germline ends. The CDR3 extends over 16 amino acids. For the CDR3, the DNA is TGTGCCAGTAGTATAGTTGGGGGAGGGGGCAATCAGCCCCAGCATTTT. Protein: CASSIVGGGGNQPQHF.

The CDR3 loop reads CASSPLSGGNTEAFF. In DNA, the CDR3 is TGTGCCAGCAGCCCACTGTCCGGAGGGAACACTGAAGCTTTCTTT. The J gene is TRBJ1-1, the V gene TRBV5-5; no clear D. V was clipped by 4 bases and J by 1 base, with 14 bases between them. This CDR3 contains 15 residues. Germline lookup yields CDR1 SGHKS and CDR2 YYEKEE (reference sequence).

This chain connects TRBV6-1 to TRBJ1-1; D is possibly TRBD1 (5 bases). The CDR3 runs to 15 residues. The germline V gene encodes CDR1 MNHNS and CDR2 SASEGT. V dropped 2 bases and J dropped 1 base, with 11 bases sitting between them. The CDR3 region has the DNA TGTGCCAGCAGTGAATTTAGGGACGGGAACACTGAAGCTTTCTTT. This translates into CASSEFRDGNTEAFF.

This clone was seen a single time. V gene TRBV10-3 combines with J gene TRBJ2-1; 7 bases agree with TRBD2. The CDR3 runs to 13 residues. Unmatched junction bases numbered 9, after V lost 8 bases and J lost 8 bases. The germline V gene has CDR1 ENHRY and CDR2 SYGVKD. Here the CDR3 DNA reads TGTGCCATCGGGGACGGGAGGACGGATGAGCAGTTCTTC. It codes for CAIGDGRTDEQFF.

The J gene is TRBJ2-7, the V gene TRBV6-6; D is perhaps TRBD2 (7 bases). Looked up from germline, CDR1 is MNHNY and CDR2 is SVGAGI (reference sequence). This CDR3 spans 14 amino acids. V gave up 7 bases and J gave up 5 bases, with 18 bases separating them. CDR3 in DNA: TGTGCCAGCACCCCAAGCGGGACAACCCACGAGCAGTACTTC. Translation gives CASTPSGTTHEQYF.

The chain carries TRBV29-1 and TRBJ1-2; 7 nucleotides match TRBD1. With V trimmed by 3 bases and J by 4 bases, 8 bases remained unmatched. Germline-derived CDR1 and CDR2 are SQVTM and ANQGSEA. The CDR3 is made up of 14 amino acids. The CDR3 reads CSVETAGGAYGYTF. The DNA of the CDR3 is TGCAGCGTTGAGACGGCAGGGGGAGCCTATGGCTACACCTTC.

This rearrangement joins TRBV19 to TRBJ2-7; 10 bases line up with TRBD1. The trim removed 9 bases at V and 5 bases at J, leaving 13 bases unmatched. This CDR3 region has 15 residues. Looked up from germline, CDR1 is LNHDA and CDR2 is SQIVND (reference sequence). The CDR3 reads CASTETGTGADEQYF. CDR3 nucleotides: TGTGCCAGCACAGAGACCGGGACAGGGGCCGACGAGCAGTACTTC.

This clone was found a few times. The J gene is TRBJ1-3, the V gene TRBV29-1; no firm D call. V lost 5 bases and J 4 bases, leaving 6 bases between the germline ends. There are 11 residues in the CDR3. Germline values: CDR1 SQVTM, CDR2 ANQGSEA. CDR3 sequence: CSVLIGNTIYF. DNA of the CDR3: TGCAGCGTTTTAATAGGAAACACCATATATTTT.

This chain connects TRBV27 to TRBJ1-3; D is ambiguous. The CDR3 covers 16 residues. Trimming cost V 2 bases and J 0 bases, with 11 bases left between them. The germline gives CDR1 MNHEY, CDR2 SMNVEV (reference sequence). CDR3: CASSLNADFSGNTIYF. The CDR3 nucleotides read TGTGCCAGCAGTTTAAACGCGGACTTCTCTGGAAACACCATATATTTT.

The V call is TRBV11-2, the J call TRBJ2-5; perhaps TRBD2 as D (5 bases). The CDR3 runs 17 residues. Germline lookup yields CDR1 SGHAT and CDR2 FQNNGV. V gave up 6 bases and J gave up 0 bases, with 20 bases separating them. The chain's CDR3 is CASRDSVFGLHQETQYF. The CDR3 region has the DNA TGTGCCAGCAGGGATTCGGTCTTTGGACTCCACCAAGAGACCCAGTACTTC.

The V call is TRBV5-1, the J call TRBJ2-7, with D perhaps matching TRBD1 or TRBD2 (5 bases each). Germline CDR1 reads SGHRS; CDR2 reads YFSETQ. This CDR3 spans 14 amino acids. Trimming left V 0 bases short and J 5 bases short, with 12 bases between. The CDR3 here is CASSLGDALNEQYF. CDR3 coding DNA: TGCGCCAGCAGCTTGGGGGACGCCTTGAACGAGCAGTACTTC.

The chain links TRBV11-3 to TRBJ2-3; D might be TRBD1 (6 bases). Deletions cut 5 bases from V and 3 bases from J, with 15 bases between. This CDR3 comprises 15 residues. Per the germline V gene, CDR1 is SGHNT and CDR2 is YENEEA. The CDR3 DNA reads as TGTGCCAGCAGCCGAGCCGGGACACAAACAGATACGCAGTATTTT. Translated: CASSRAGTQTDTQYF.

J is TRBJ1-2 and V is TRBV4-1; no clear D. Deletions cut 0 bases from V and 5 bases from J, with 4 bases between. The CDR3 has 12 amino acids. CDR1 and CDR2 from the germline V gene are MGHRA and YSYEKL. The CDR3 sequence is CASSQDIYGYTF. Written as DNA, the CDR3 is TGCGCCAGCAGCCAAGATATTTATGGCTACACCTTC.

The CDR3 reads CASSLTDRGYSGYTF. As DNA, the CDR3 is TGTGCCAGCAGCCTCACGGACAGGGGTTACAGTGGCTACACCTTC. V gene TRBV11-2 combines with J gene TRBJ1-2; 9 nucleotides agree with TRBD1. The germline gives CDR1 SGHAT, CDR2 FQNNGV. With 5 bases clipped from V and 7 bases from J, the junction kept 11 bases outside the gene matches. The CDR3 loop spans 15 amino acids. Using reference TRBV11-2 and TRBJ1-2 for the parts outside the CDR3, the full variable domain is EAGVAQSPRYKIIEKRQSVAFWCNPISGHATLYWYQQILGQGPKLLIQFQNNGVVDDSQLPKDRFSAERLKGVDSTLKIQPAKLEDSAVYLCASSLTDRGYSGYTFGSGTRLTVV.

The chain recombines TRBV18 with TRBJ2-5; D is perhaps TRBD1 (6 bases). The V gene lost 3 bases and the J gene lost 2 bases, with 10 bases spanning the gap. This CDR3 is 14 amino acids long. Germline-derived CDR1 and CDR2 are KGHSH and LQKENI. CDR3 DNA sequence: TGTGCCAGCTCACCTTTCGGACAGCAAGAGACCCAGTACTTC. Residues: CASSPFGQQETQYF. The full variable domain, completed using reference TRBV18 and TRBJ2-5, is NAGVMQNPRHLVRRRGQEARLRCSPMKGHSHVYWYRQLPEEGLKFMVYLQKENIIDESGMPKERFSAEFPKEGPSILRIQQVVRGDSAAYFCASSPFGQQETQYFGPGTRLLVL.

The J gene is TRBJ2-2, the V gene TRBV19; 8 nucleotides match TRBD1. The CDR3 runs 17 residues. Per germline, CDR1 LNHDA and CDR2 SQIVND (reference sequence). The trim removed 3 bases at V and 4 bases at J, leaving 10 bases unmatched. The CDR3 coding sequence is TGTGCCAGTAGTATTTTCGGGCGGACAGGGATCACCGGGGAGCTGTTTTTT. Protein product: CASSIFGRTGITGELFF.

The chain uses TRBV20-1 and TRBJ1-1; D remains unclear. Trimming took 3 bases from V and 1 from J, leaving 12 bases between them. The germline gives CDR1 DFQATT, CDR2 SNEGSKA (reference sequence). This CDR3 is 14 amino acids long. CDR3 DNA sequence: TGCAGTGCTAGTATCGGGGTTGCGAACACTGAAGCTTTCTTT. This gives the protein CSASIGVANTEAFF.